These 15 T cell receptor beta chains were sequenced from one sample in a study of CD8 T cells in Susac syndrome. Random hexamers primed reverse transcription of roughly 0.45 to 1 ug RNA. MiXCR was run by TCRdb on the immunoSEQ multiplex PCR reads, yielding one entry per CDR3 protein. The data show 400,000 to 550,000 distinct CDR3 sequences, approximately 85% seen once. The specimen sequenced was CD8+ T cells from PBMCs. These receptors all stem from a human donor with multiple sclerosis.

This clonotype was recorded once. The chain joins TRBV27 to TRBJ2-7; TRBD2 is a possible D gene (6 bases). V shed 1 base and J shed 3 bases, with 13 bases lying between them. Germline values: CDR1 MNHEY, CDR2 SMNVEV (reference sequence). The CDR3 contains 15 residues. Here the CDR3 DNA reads TGTGCCAGCAGTTTATTGGGGGGATTGGGCTACGAGCAGTACTTC. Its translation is CASSLLGGLGYEQYF.

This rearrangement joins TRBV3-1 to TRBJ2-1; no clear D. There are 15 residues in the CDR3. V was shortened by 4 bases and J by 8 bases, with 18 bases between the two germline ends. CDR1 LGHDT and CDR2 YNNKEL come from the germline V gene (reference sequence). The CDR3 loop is CASSPQVKSVYEQFF. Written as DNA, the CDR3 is TGTGCCAGCAGCCCCCAAGTAAAGTCGGTCTATGAGCAGTTCTTC.

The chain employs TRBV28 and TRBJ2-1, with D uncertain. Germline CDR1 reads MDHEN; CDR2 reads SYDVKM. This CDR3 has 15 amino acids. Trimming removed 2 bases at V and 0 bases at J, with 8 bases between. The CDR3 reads CASSLGPPSYNEQFF. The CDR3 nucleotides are TGTGCCAGCAGTTTAGGACCTCCCTCCTACAATGAGCAGTTCTTC.

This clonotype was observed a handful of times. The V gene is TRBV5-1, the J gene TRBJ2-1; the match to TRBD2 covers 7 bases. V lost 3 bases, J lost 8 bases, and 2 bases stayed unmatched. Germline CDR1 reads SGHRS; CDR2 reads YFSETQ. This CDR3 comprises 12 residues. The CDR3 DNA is TGCGCCAGCAGCTCACGGGAGGATGAGCAGTTCTTC. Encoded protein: CASSSREDEQFF.

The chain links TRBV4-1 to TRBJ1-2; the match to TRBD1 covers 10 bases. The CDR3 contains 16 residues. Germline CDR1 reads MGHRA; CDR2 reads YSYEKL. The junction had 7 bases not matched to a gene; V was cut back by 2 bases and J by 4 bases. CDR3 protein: CASSQLEGQGVYGYTF. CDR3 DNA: TGCGCCAGCAGCCAACTGGAAGGACAGGGGGTCTATGGCTACACCTTC.

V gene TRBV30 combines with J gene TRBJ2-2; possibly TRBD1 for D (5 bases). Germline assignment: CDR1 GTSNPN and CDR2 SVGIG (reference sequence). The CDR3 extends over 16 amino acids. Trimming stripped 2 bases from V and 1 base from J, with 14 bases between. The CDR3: CAWSSTEIVNTGELFF. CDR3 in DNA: TGTGCCTGGAGTTCGACAGAAATCGTGAACACCGGGGAGCTGTTTTTT.

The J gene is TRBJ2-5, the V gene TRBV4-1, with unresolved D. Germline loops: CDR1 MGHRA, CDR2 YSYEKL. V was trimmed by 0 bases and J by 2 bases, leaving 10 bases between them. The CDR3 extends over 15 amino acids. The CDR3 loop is CASSQEGQIQETQYF. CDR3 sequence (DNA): TGCGCCAGCAGCCAAGAAGGTCAAATACAAGAGACCCAGTACTTC.

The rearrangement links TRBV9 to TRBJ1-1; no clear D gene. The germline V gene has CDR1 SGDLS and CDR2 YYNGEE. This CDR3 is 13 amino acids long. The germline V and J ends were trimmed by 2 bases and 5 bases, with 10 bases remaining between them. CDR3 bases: TGTGCCAGCAGCGTTGGGGAGAGGACTGAAGCTTTCTTT. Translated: CASSVGERTEAFF.

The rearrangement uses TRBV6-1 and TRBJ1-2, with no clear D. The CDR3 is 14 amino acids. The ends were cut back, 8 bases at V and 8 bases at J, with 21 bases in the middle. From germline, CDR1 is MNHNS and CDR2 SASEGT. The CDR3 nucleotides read TGTGCCAGCGCGGACCTGGAGACTCTCGGAGGCTACACCTTC. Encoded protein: CASADLETLGGYTF.

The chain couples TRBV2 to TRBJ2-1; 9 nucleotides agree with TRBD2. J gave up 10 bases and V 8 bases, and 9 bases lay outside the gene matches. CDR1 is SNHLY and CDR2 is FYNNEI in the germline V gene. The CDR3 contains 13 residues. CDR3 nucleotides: TGTGCCAGCGCCTTAGCGGGAGCTTGGGAGCAGTTCTTC. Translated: CASALAGAWEQFF.

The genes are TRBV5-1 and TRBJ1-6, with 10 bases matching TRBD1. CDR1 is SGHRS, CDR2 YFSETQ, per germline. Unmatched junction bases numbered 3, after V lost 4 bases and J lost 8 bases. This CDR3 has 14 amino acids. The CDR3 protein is CASSATGGYSPLHF. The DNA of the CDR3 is TGCGCCAGCAGCGCGACAGGGGGCTATTCACCCCTCCACTTT.

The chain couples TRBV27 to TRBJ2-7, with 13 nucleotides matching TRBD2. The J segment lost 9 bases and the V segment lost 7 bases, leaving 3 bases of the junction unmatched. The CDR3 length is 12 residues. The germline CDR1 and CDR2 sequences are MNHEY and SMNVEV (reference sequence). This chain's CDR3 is CASMGLAGWQYF. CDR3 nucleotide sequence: TGTGCCAGCATGGGACTAGCGGGATGGCAGTACTTC.

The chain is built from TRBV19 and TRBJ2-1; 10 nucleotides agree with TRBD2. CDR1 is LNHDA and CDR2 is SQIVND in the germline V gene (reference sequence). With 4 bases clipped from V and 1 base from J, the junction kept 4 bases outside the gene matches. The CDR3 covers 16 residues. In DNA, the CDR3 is TGTGCCAGTAGTACCTCAGCGGGGGGGTCCTACAATGAGCAGTTCTTC. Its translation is CASSTSAGGSYNEQFF. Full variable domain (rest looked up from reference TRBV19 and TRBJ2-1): DGGITQSPKYLFRKEGQNVTLSCEQNLNHDAMYWYRQDPGQGLRLIYYSQIVNDFQKGDIAEGYSVSREKKESFPLTVTSAQKNPTAFYLCASSTSAGGSYNEQFFGPGTRLTVL.

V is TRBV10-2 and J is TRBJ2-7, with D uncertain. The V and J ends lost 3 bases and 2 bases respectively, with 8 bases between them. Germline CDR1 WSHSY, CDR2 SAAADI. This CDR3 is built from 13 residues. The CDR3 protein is CASSEGRTYEQYF. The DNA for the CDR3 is TGCGCCAGCAGTGAAGGCAGAACCTACGAGCAGTACTTC.

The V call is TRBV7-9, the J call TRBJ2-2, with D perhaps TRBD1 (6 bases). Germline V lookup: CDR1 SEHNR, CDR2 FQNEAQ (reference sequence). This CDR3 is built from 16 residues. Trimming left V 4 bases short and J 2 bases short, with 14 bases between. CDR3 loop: CASSSKAQGNTGELFF. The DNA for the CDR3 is TGTGCCAGCAGCTCCAAGGCACAGGGTAACACCGGGGAGCTGTTTTTT. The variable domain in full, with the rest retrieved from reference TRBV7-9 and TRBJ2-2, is DTGVSQNPRHKITKRGQNVTFRCDPISEHNRLYWYRQTLGQGPEFLTYFQNEAQLEKSRLLSDRFSAERPKGSFSTLEIQRTEQGDSAMYLCASSSKAQGNTGELFFGEGSRLTVL.